Listed below are T cell receptor beta chains from one sample, sequenced in a study of cytomegalovirus exposure and HLA in healthy donors. TCRdb's copy holds only in-frame clones and misses some; the assay was immunoSEQ multiplex PCR. The sample yields about 70,000 clones, approximately 95% seen once. Input material: PBMCs. The receptors originated from a young man in good health and CMV-seropositive. CDR3s include the opening cysteine and the closing phenylalanine or tryptophan. Fields, in order: CDR3 protein, CDR3 DNA, V gene, D gene, clone size, J gene. The D gene is left open where the match is weak. Expanded clones get a size class; other rows say once, few or many, or leave the size out.

CDR3aa: CASSREPGLAAFSQETQYF
CDR3nt: TGTGCCAGTAGTAGGGAACCGGGACTAGCGGCGTTTTCCCAAGAGACCCAGTACTTC
v_gene: TRBV19
d_gene: TRBD2
abundance: -
j_gene: TRBJ2-5

CDR3aa: CASSYSDRGAYEQYF
CDR3nt: TGTGCCAGCAGTTACTCAGACCGGGGGGCTTACGAGCAGTACTTC
v_gene: TRBV6-5
d_gene: -
abundance: few
j_gene: TRBJ2-7

CDR3aa: CASTGAHNEQFF
CDR3nt: TGTGCCAGCACAGGGGCCCACAATGAGCAGTTCTTC
v_gene: TRBV27
d_gene: -
abundance: -
j_gene: TRBJ2-1

CDR3aa: CASRPGQGSETQYF
CDR3nt: TGTGCCAGCCGTCCGGGACAGGGGTCCGAGACCCAGTACTTC
v_gene: TRBV11-2
d_gene: TRBD1
abundance: -
j_gene: TRBJ2-5

CDR3aa: CASLRTGLTDTQYF
CDR3nt: TGTGCCAGTTTACGGACAGGACTCACAGATACGCAGTATTTT
v_gene: TRBV28
d_gene: TRBD1
abundance: -
j_gene: TRBJ2-3

CDR3aa: CASSRGRTRYNEQFF
CDR3nt: TGCGCCAGCAGTCGCGGGAGAACGCGATACAATGAGCAGTTCTTC
v_gene: TRBV5-1
d_gene: TRBD2
abundance: -
j_gene: TRBJ2-1

CDR3aa: CASSLTSGRKREQYF
CDR3nt: TGTGCCAGCTCACTAACTAGCGGGAGAAAGCGGGAGCAGTACTTC
v_gene: TRBV18
d_gene: TRBD2
abundance: -
j_gene: TRBJ2-7

CDR3aa: CASSLSGQPQHF
CDR3nt: TGTGCCAGCAGTTTGTCGGGTCAGCCCCAGCATTTT
v_gene: TRBV6-5
d_gene: -
abundance: once
j_gene: TRBJ1-5

CDR3aa: CASSTTVGGAEGYTF
CDR3nt: TGTGCCAGTAGTACGACCGTTGGGGGGGCAGAAGGCTACACCTTC
v_gene: TRBV19
d_gene: -
abundance: -
j_gene: TRBJ1-2

CDR3aa: CASRDKVVDTQYF
CDR3nt: TGTGCCAGCAGGGACAAGGTGGTAGATACGCAGTATTTT
v_gene: TRBV7-9
d_gene: -
abundance: -
j_gene: TRBJ2-3

CDR3aa: CASSADRAGANVLTF
CDR3nt: TGTGCCAGCAGCGCAGACAGGGCTGGGGCCAACGTCCTGACTTTC
v_gene: TRBV9
d_gene: TRBD1
abundance: -
j_gene: TRBJ2-6

CDR3aa: CSVARNYEQYF
CDR3nt: TGCAGCGTTGCTAGAAACTACGAGCAGTACTTC
v_gene: TRBV29-1
d_gene: -
abundance: -
j_gene: TRBJ2-7

CDR3aa: CASSLAGGGYTF
CDR3nt: TGTGCCAGCAGCTTGGCTGGGGGCGGCTACACCTTC
v_gene: TRBV5-5
d_gene: -
abundance: -
j_gene: TRBJ1-2

CDR3aa: CASSGLTGHEQFF
CDR3nt: TGTGCCAGCAGCGGCCTGACAGGCCATGAGCAGTTCTTC
v_gene: TRBV5-5
d_gene: -
abundance: -
j_gene: TRBJ2-1

CDR3aa: CASSPRTGLAAYTDTQYF
CDR3nt: TGTGCCAGTAGTCCAAGGACAGGGCTAGCGGCCTACACAGATACGCAGTATTTT
v_gene: TRBV19
d_gene: -
abundance: -
j_gene: TRBJ2-3

CDR3aa: CASSLATSGSSYEQYF
CDR3nt: TGTGCCAGCAGCCTCGCAACTAGCGGCAGCTCCTACGAGCAGTACTTC
v_gene: TRBV11-3
d_gene: TRBD2
abundance: -
j_gene: TRBJ2-7

CDR3aa: CASSRDILLDGYTF
CDR3nt: TGCGCCAGCAGCCGGGACATCCTTCTTGATGGCTACACCTTC
v_gene: TRBV10-2
d_gene: -
abundance: -
j_gene: TRBJ1-2

CDR3aa: CASSQDEREYSEQYF
CDR3nt: TGTGCCAGCAGCCAAGATGAGCGGGAGTATAGCGAGCAGTACTTC
v_gene: TRBV4-2
d_gene: TRBD2
abundance: -
j_gene: TRBJ2-7

CDR3aa: CASSLVVGLTYEQYF
CDR3nt: TGTGCCAGCAGCTTGGTTGTGGGGCTGACCTACGAGCAGTACTTC
v_gene: TRBV5-6
d_gene: -
abundance: -
j_gene: TRBJ2-7

CDR3aa: CASSLAGGGTEAFF
CDR3nt: TGTGCCAGCAGCTTAGCGGGGGGAGGCACTGAAGCTTTCTTT
v_gene: TRBV7-8
d_gene: -
abundance: -
j_gene: TRBJ1-1

CDR3aa: CASSPGGGSGTNEQFF
CDR3nt: TGTGCCAGCAGCCCAGGTGGTGGAAGCGGGACAAATGAGCAGTTCTTC
v_gene: TRBV9
d_gene: -
abundance: -
j_gene: TRBJ2-1

CDR3aa: CASSLPAGGANIQYF
CDR3nt: TGTGCCAGCTCACTACCAGCGGGAGGAGCGAACATTCAGTACTTC
v_gene: TRBV18
d_gene: TRBD2
abundance: -
j_gene: TRBJ2-4

CDR3aa: CAIRPTVIPYEQYF
CDR3nt: TGTGCCATCAGACCCACAGTGATTCCCTACGAGCAGTACTTC
v_gene: TRBV10-3
d_gene: -
abundance: once
j_gene: TRBJ2-7

CDR3aa: CASSQIGRGTGELFF
CDR3nt: TGTGCCAGCAGCCAAATCGGACGGGGAACCGGGGAGCTGTTTTTT
v_gene: TRBV7-2
d_gene: -
abundance: -
j_gene: TRBJ2-2

CDR3aa: CASSLEEGGTQYF
CDR3nt: TGTGCCAGCAGCTTAGAGGAGGGAGGGACCCAGTACTTC
v_gene: TRBV7-8
d_gene: -
abundance: -
j_gene: TRBJ2-5

CDR3aa: CASRMTGGLDTQYF
CDR3nt: TGTGCCAGCAGAATGACAGGGGGCTTAGATACGCAGTATTTT
v_gene: TRBV28
d_gene: TRBD1
abundance: -
j_gene: TRBJ2-3

CDR3aa: CASSLIGVRQGLYNEQFF
CDR3nt: TGTGCCAGCAGCTTAATCGGGGTTCGGCAGGGACTTTACAATGAGCAGTTCTTC
v_gene: TRBV7-9
d_gene: -
abundance: -
j_gene: TRBJ2-1

CDR3aa: CASRPTADRAEQYF
CDR3nt: TGCGCCAGCAGACCCACCGCGGACAGGGCCGAGCAGTACTTC
v_gene: TRBV5-1
d_gene: TRBD1
abundance: -
j_gene: TRBJ2-7

CDR3aa: CAWSSGGDGYTF
CDR3nt: TGTGCCTGGAGTTCAGGGGGCGATGGCTACACCTTC
v_gene: TRBV30
d_gene: TRBD1
abundance: -
j_gene: TRBJ1-2

CDR3aa: CASSSQAGGIDTQYF
CDR3nt: TGTGCCAGCAGCTCCCAAGCGGGAGGGATAGATACGCAGTATTTT
v_gene: TRBV7-2
d_gene: TRBD2
abundance: -
j_gene: TRBJ2-3

CDR3aa: CASSPGTIPYNEQFF
CDR3nt: TGTGCCAGCAGTCCCGGGACTATCCCCTACAATGAGCAGTTCTTC
v_gene: TRBV6-4
d_gene: TRBD2
abundance: -
j_gene: TRBJ2-1

CDR3aa: CASSLLAEAYNEQFF
CDR3nt: TGTGCCAGCAGCCTACTAGCGGAGGCCTACAATGAGCAGTTCTTC
v_gene: TRBV5-6
d_gene: TRBD2
abundance: -
j_gene: TRBJ2-1

CDR3aa: CASSIGTSSSPQGAEAFF
CDR3nt: TGTGCCAGTAGTATAGGGACTTCCTCGTCACCTCAAGGCGCTGAAGCTTTCTTT
v_gene: TRBV19
d_gene: -
abundance: -
j_gene: TRBJ1-1

CDR3aa: CASSGSADQFSYEQYF
CDR3nt: TGTGCCAGCAGTGGTTCAGCGGACCAATTCTCCTACGAGCAGTACTTC
v_gene: TRBV6-4
d_gene: -
abundance: -
j_gene: TRBJ2-7

CDR3aa: CAFDREDFGSYEQYF
CDR3nt: TGTGCCTTTGACAGGGAGGATTTCGGTTCCTACGAGCAGTACTTC
v_gene: TRBV30
d_gene: -
abundance: -
j_gene: TRBJ2-7

CDR3aa: CASCTDSLGSGANVLTF
CDR3nt: TGCGCCAGCTGCACTGACAGCCTCGGTTCTGGGGCCAACGTCCTGACTTTC
v_gene: TRBV5-1
d_gene: -
abundance: once
j_gene: TRBJ2-6

CDR3aa: CASSLRGVGQENIQYF
CDR3nt: TGTGCCAGCAGTTTACGCGGGGTGGGTCAGGAAAACATTCAGTACTTC
v_gene: TRBV28
d_gene: -
abundance: -
j_gene: TRBJ2-4

CDR3aa: CASTDTRRPYNEQFF
CDR3nt: TGTGCCAGCACCGATACTAGGCGTCCCTACAATGAGCAGTTCTTC
v_gene: TRBV28
d_gene: -
abundance: -
j_gene: TRBJ2-1

CDR3aa: CATDGQGAYEQYF
CDR3nt: TGTGCCACCGACGGACAGGGGGCATACGAGCAGTACTTC
v_gene: TRBV2
d_gene: TRBD1
abundance: once
j_gene: TRBJ2-7

CDR3aa: CASSQREGGSGTEAFF
CDR3nt: TGTGCCAGCTCACAACGAGAGGGGGGGTCGGGCACTGAAGCTTTCTTT
v_gene: TRBV18
d_gene: -
abundance: -
j_gene: TRBJ1-1

CDR3aa: CASSVEPGSSYNEQFF
CDR3nt: TGTGCCAGCAGCGTAGAACCAGGTAGCTCCTACAATGAGCAGTTCTTC
v_gene: TRBV9
d_gene: -
abundance: -
j_gene: TRBJ2-1

CDR3aa: CASSEGDQEQYF
CDR3nt: TGTGCCAGCAGTGAAGGCGATCAAGAGCAGTACTTC
v_gene: TRBV2
d_gene: -
abundance: once
j_gene: TRBJ2-7

CDR3aa: CASRALIEPQHF
CDR3nt: TGTGCCAGCAGGGCCCTTATCGAGCCCCAGCATTTT
v_gene: TRBV28
d_gene: -
abundance: few
j_gene: TRBJ1-5

CDR3aa: CAWDTTGRETQYF
CDR3nt: TGTGCCTGGGATACTACAGGGCGGGAGACCCAGTACTTC
v_gene: TRBV30
d_gene: -
abundance: -
j_gene: TRBJ2-5

CDR3aa: CASSPKTGVDEQFF
CDR3nt: TGTGCCAGCTCACCTAAGACAGGGGTCGATGAGCAGTTCTTC
v_gene: TRBV18
d_gene: TRBD1
abundance: -
j_gene: TRBJ2-1

CDR3aa: CASSLQGVGFGTEAFF
CDR3nt: TGTGCCAGCAGTCTACAAGGGGTAGGTTTTGGGACTGAAGCTTTCTTT
v_gene: TRBV27
d_gene: -
abundance: -
j_gene: TRBJ1-1

CDR3aa: CATSRLRVTEAFF
CDR3nt: TGTGCTACCTCCAGGCTCCGCGTAACTGAAGCTTTCTTT
v_gene: TRBV6-1
d_gene: -
abundance: -
j_gene: TRBJ1-1

CDR3aa: CASSVVSTGELFF
CDR3nt: TGTGCCAGCAGCGTAGTCTCCACCGGGGAGCTGTTTTTT
v_gene: TRBV9
d_gene: -
abundance: -
j_gene: TRBJ2-2

CDR3aa: CASSFRRQAQGVLGLAGSEQYF
CDR3nt: TGTGCCAGCAGTTTTCGTCGGCAGGCCCAAGGGGTCTTAGGACTAGCGGGAAGCGAGCAGTACTTC
v_gene: TRBV27
d_gene: TRBD2
abundance: -
j_gene: TRBJ2-7

CDR3aa: CASIRAGRDNTGELFF
CDR3nt: TGTGCCAGCATTCGAGCGGGGAGGGATAACACCGGGGAGCTGTTTTTT
v_gene: TRBV6-6
d_gene: TRBD2
abundance: once
j_gene: TRBJ2-2

CDR3aa: CASSEGTGSLYEQYF
CDR3nt: TGTGCCAGCAGTGAAGGGACAGGGTCCTTATACGAGCAGTACTTC
v_gene: TRBV2
d_gene: TRBD1
abundance: -
j_gene: TRBJ2-7

CDR3aa: CASSLDREGTSGPWGTQYF
CDR3nt: TGTGCCAGCAGCTTAGATAGGGAGGGGACTAGCGGTCCGTGGGGGACCCAGTACTTC
v_gene: TRBV11-3
d_gene: TRBD2
abundance: -
j_gene: TRBJ2-5

CDR3aa: CASSTGQGAANEKLFF
CDR3nt: TGTGCCAGCTCAACAGGACAGGGGGCTGCTAATGAAAAACTGTTTTTT
v_gene: TRBV18
d_gene: TRBD1
abundance: many
j_gene: TRBJ1-4

CDR3aa: CASISTGGVRRGEQFF
CDR3nt: TGTGCCAGCATCTCTACGGGGGGCGTCCGTAGGGGTGAGCAGTTCTTC
v_gene: TRBV2
d_gene: -
abundance: -
j_gene: TRBJ2-1

CDR3aa: CASSFDRQNYGYTF
CDR3nt: TGTGCCAGCAGTTTTGACAGACAGAACTATGGCTACACCTTC
v_gene: TRBV28
d_gene: -
abundance: -
j_gene: TRBJ1-2